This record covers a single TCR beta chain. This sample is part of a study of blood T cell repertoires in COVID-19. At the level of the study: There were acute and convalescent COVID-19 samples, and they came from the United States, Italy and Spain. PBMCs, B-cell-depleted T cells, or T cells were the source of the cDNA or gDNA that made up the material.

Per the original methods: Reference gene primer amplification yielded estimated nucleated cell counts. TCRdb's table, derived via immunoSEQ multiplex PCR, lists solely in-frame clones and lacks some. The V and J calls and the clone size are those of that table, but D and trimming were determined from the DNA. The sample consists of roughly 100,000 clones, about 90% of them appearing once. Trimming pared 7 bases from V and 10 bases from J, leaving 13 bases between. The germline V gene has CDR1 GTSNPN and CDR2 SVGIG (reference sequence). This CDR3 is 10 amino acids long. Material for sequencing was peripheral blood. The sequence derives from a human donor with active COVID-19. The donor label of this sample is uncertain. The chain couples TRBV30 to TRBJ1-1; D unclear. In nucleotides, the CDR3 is TGTGCCTCCCCCCGGGTGAGAGCTTTCTTT. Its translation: CASPRVRAFF.